Listed below are T cell receptor beta chains from one sample, sequenced in a study of T-cell memory formation after mild COVID-19. TCRdb re-called the 5' RACE reads through MiXCR, storing one row per CDR3 protein. Counted here are tens of thousands of distinct CDR3 sequences, 25% occurring once; the ten biggest clones make up less than 55%. Sequenced: PBMCs or a T cell subset sorted from them (not recorded which). Receptors were obtained from a man between 18 and 29 years old who had mild COVID-19 (a few samples of this study predate the infection). Cell type and time point are not known. Each CDR3 is given with its conserved first and last residue. A D gene is named only where the DNA matches it firmly. Clone size is not always given. Where it is, it says once, few, many or a class for expanded clones.

D: TRBD1
size: few
J: TRBJ1-2
V: TRBV7-9
DNA: TGTGCCAGCAGCCCAGACAGGGTTGGCTACACCTTC
CDR3: CASSPDRVGYTF

D: TRBD1
size: .
J: TRBJ2-1
V: TRBV7-6
DNA: TGTGCCAGCAGCCCCCGGGACAGGGGCAATGAGCAGTTCTTC
CDR3: CASSPRDRGNEQFF

D: TRBD2
size: few
J: TRBJ2-3
V: TRBV18
DNA: TGTGCCAGCTCACCCAAACCGGGACTAGCGGGGTTTAGCACAGATACGCAGTATTTT
CDR3: CASSPKPGLAGFSTDTQYF

D: .
size: .
J: TRBJ1-5
V: TRBV19
DNA: TGTGCCAGTAGTATCCCAGACGCAGGAGGATGGCAGCCCCAGCATTTT
CDR3: CASSIPDAGGWQPQHF

D: .
size: .
J: TRBJ2-2
V: TRBV6-2/TRBV6-3
DNA: TGTGCCAGCAGTTACTCGAAGCGGAGTATCACCGGGGAGCTGTTTTTT
CDR3: CASSYSKRSITGELFF

D: TRBD2
size: .
J: TRBJ2-2
V: TRBV7-9
DNA: TGTGCCAGCAGCTCAGGGACTAGCGGCACCGGGGAGCTGTTTTTT
CDR3: CASSSGTSGTGELFF

D: .
size: .
J: TRBJ1-2
V: TRBV6-1
DNA: TGTGCCAGCAGTGAATTGGGGCTTGATTATGGCTACACCTTC
CDR3: CASSELGLDYGYTF

D: .
size: few
J: TRBJ1-1
V: TRBV29-1
DNA: TGCAGCGTTGTTAGGGGGACTGAAGCTTTCTTT
CDR3: CSVVRGTEAFF

D: .
size: .
J: TRBJ2-7
V: TRBV7-9
DNA: TGTGCCAGCAGCTCCGCCCTTTACGAGCAGTACTTC
CDR3: CASSSALYEQYF

D: .
size: .
J: TRBJ2-7
V: TRBV19
DNA: TGTGCCAGTAGTATAAAAGAGCCAGGGACCTACGAGCAGTACTTC
CDR3: CASSIKEPGTYEQYF

D: .
size: .
J: TRBJ2-3
V: TRBV7-2
DNA: TGTGCCAGCAGGACGGCCCGTGGAGGCACGCAGTATTTT
CDR3: CASRTARGGTQYF

D: .
size: .
J: TRBJ2-3
V: TRBV7-9
DNA: TGTGCCAGCGAGGGGGCGGGGGCGACAGATACGCAGTATTTT
CDR3: CASEGAGATDTQYF

D: .
size: .
J: TRBJ1-5
V: TRBV7-9
DNA: TGTGCCAGCGGGACATACGGCAATCAGCCCCAGCATTTT
CDR3: CASGTYGNQPQHF

D: .
size: .
J: TRBJ2-7
V: TRBV19
DNA: TGTGCCAGTAGTCTCAGGACCTCCTACGAGCAGTACTTC
CDR3: CASSLRTSYEQYF

D: .
size: few
J: TRBJ2-7
V: TRBV4-1
DNA: TGCGCCAGCAGCCAAGATCTGCACTGGACGGGCTACGAGCAGTACTTC
CDR3: CASSQDLHWTGYEQYF

D: .
size: .
J: TRBJ1-4
V: TRBV27
DNA: TGTGCCAGCAGTTTGGCGGCCTATGCAACTAATGAAAAACTGTTTTTT
CDR3: CASSLAAYATNEKLFF

D: .
size: .
J: TRBJ2-5
V: TRBV12-3/TRBV12-4
DNA: TGTGCCAGCAGTGTTGGACAGCAAGAGACCCAGTACTTC
CDR3: CASSVGQQETQYF

D: TRBD1
size: .
J: TRBJ2-5
V: TRBV7-6
DNA: TGTGCCAGCAGCGGATCCGACAGGGGGGGGACCCAGTACTTC
CDR3: CASSGSDRGGTQYF

D: .
size: many
J: TRBJ1-5
V: TRBV4-3
DNA: TGCGCCAGCAGTGCCAGTTCTGGTCAGCCCCAGCATTTT
CDR3: CASSASSGQPQHF

D: .
size: .
J: TRBJ2-3
V: TRBV5-1
DNA: TGCGCCAGCAACAACAGGGACCCAGATACGCAGTATTTT
CDR3: CASNNRDPDTQYF

D: .
size: .
J: TRBJ2-5
V: TRBV3-1
DNA: TGTGCCAGCAGCCTCGGGACAAACGAGTACTTC
CDR3: CASSLGTNEYF

D: .
size: .
J: TRBJ1-1
V: TRBV12-3/TRBV12-4
DNA: TGTGCCAGCAGTCTATCTAACAACGGTGAAGCTTTCTTT
CDR3: CASSLSNNGEAFF

D: .
size: few
J: TRBJ2-3
V: TRBV5-5
DNA: TGTGCCAGCAGCTTTCGGGGTACCCGCACAGATACGCAGTATTTT
CDR3: CASSFRGTRTDTQYF

D: .
size: few
J: TRBJ2-2
V: TRBV5-5
DNA: TGTGCCAGCAGCCTGCACACCGGGGAGCTGTTTTTT
CDR3: CASSLHTGELFF

D: TRBD1
size: .
J: TRBJ2-1
V: TRBV7-3
DNA: TGTGCCAGCCGCCTCGGCCCGGGACAGGGCAATAATGAGCAGTTCTTC
CDR3: CASRLGPGQGNNEQFF

D: .
size: .
J: TRBJ2-5
V: TRBV7-6
DNA: TGTGCCAGCAGCTCGACGGATAGGGAGACCCAGTACTTC
CDR3: CASSSTDRETQYF

D: .
size: many
J: TRBJ2-7
V: TRBV4-1
DNA: TGCGCCAGCAGCGCCGGACCTAACTACGAGCAGTACTTC
CDR3: CASSAGPNYEQYF

D: .
size: .
J: TRBJ2-1
V: TRBV6-5
DNA: TGTGCCAGCAGTTACTCGAGTAGTCAGGGCCATGAGCAGTTCTTC
CDR3: CASSYSSSQGHEQFF

D: TRBD2
size: .
J: TRBJ2-3
V: TRBV4-1
DNA: TGCGCCAGCAGCCAAGGAACTAGCGGGGGTGACACAGATACGCAGTATTTT
CDR3: CASSQGTSGGDTDTQYF

D: .
size: few
J: TRBJ2-3
V: TRBV2
DNA: TGTGCCAGCAGTGAATTTCGGGGCAGGAGCACAGATACGCAGTATTTT
CDR3: CASSEFRGRSTDTQYF

D: TRBD2
size: many
J: TRBJ2-7
V: TRBV7-9
DNA: TGTGCCAGCAGCCCGGGAAGTAGCGGGCTGCCCGGGCACGAGCAGTACTTC
CDR3: CASSPGSSGLPGHEQYF